This T cell receptor (beta chain) was retrieved from a study of blood T cell repertoires in COVID-19. Overall study context: Sample material is recorded as cDNA or gDNA derived from T cells, B-cell-depleted T cells, or PBMCs.

Trimming cost V 3 bases and J 2 bases; bases outside gene matches: 2. Germline loops: CDR1 SEHNR, CDR2 FQNEAQ (reference sequence). The CDR3 runs 16 residues. TCRdb's copy holds only in-frame clones and misses some; the assay was immunoSEQ multiplex PCR. The sample contains some 180,000 clones, 70% to 90% of which appear only once. This receptor was obtained from a man between 65 and 85 years old with active or convalescent COVID-19. V usage is TRBV7-9 and J usage is TRBJ1-3; 12 positions match TRBD1. The sequenced sample consisted of peripheral blood. The CDR3 loop is CASSLGQGAPGNTIYF. The CDR3 DNA sequence: TGTGCCAGCAGCTTGGGACAGGGGGCCCCTGGAAACACCATATATTTT.